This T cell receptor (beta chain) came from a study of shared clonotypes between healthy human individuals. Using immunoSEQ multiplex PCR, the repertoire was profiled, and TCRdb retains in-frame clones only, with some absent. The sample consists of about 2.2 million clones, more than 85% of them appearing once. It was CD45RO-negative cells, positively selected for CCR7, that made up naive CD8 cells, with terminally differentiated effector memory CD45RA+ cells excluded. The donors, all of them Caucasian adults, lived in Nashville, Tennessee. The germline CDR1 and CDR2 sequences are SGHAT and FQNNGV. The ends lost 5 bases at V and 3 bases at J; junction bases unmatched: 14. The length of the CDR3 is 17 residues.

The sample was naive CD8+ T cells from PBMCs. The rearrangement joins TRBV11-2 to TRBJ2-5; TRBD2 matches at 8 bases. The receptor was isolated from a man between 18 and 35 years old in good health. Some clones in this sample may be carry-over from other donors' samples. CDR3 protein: CASSQPSGRVNKETQYF. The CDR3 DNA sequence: TGTGCCAGCAGCCAACCGAGCGGGAGAGTTAATAAAGAGACCCAGTACTTC. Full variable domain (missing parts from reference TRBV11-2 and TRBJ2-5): EAGVAQSPRYKIIEKRQSVAFWCNPISGHATLYWYQQILGQGPKLLIQFQNNGVVDDSQLPKDRFSAERLKGVDSTLKIQPAKLEDSAVYLCASSQPSGRVNKETQYFGPGTRLLVL.